The 28 T cell receptor beta chains in this list originate from one sample, sequenced in a study of radiation and T cells in renal cell carcinoma. Generated by immunoSEQ multiplex PCR, the TCRdb table keeps only in-frame clones and is missing some. This sample yields 100,000 to 150,000 clones, of which about four fifths are seen a single time; under 4% belongs to the top ten. The time point: baseline pretreatment blood. Stated treatment: 15 Gy SBRT to primary tumor, nephrectomy 4 weeks later. Sample: blood, taken from a patient whose treatment included radiotherapy and nephrectomy. Every receptor here comes from a woman aged 60-70 years with renal cell carcinoma.

The chain carries TRBV5-1 and TRBJ2-1, with 15 bases lining up with TRBD2. V gave up 0 bases and J gave up 8 bases; unmatched junction bases: 3. This CDR3 contains 16 residues. In germline, CDR1 is SGHRS, CDR2 YFSETQ. The CDR3 DNA reads as TGCGCCAGCAGCTTGGGGACTAGCGGGGGGGCTGATGAGCAGTTCTTC. Residues: CASSLGTSGGADEQFF.

This clone has just one count. The chain carries TRBV7-2 and TRBJ2-7; TRBD2 aligns across 14 bases. Germline CDR1 reads SGHTA; CDR2 reads FQGNSA. The CDR3 has 14 residues. The V gene end was trimmed by 5 bases and the J gene end by 5 bases; junction bases not matched to a gene: 2. The CDR3 bases are TGTGCCAGCAGCCGGGGACTAGCGGGAGACGAGCAGTACTTC. It translates to CASSRGLAGDEQYF.

Note on this clone: The junction differs from germline at one of its ends, possibly a read error. This chain links TRBV5-8 with TRBJ2-5, with TRBD1 matching over 8 bases. CDR1 is SGHTS, CDR2 YDEGEE, per germline. The CDR3 has 15 amino acids. Here the CDR3 reads CASSPTRTGQGTQYF. The CDR3 region has the DNA TGTGCCAGCAGCCCTACTCGGACAGGGCAAGGGACCCAGTACTTC.

The chain is built from TRBV7-2 and TRBJ1-5; the D is unclear. V lost 5 bases and J 0 bases, leaving 11 bases between the germline ends. CDR1 and CDR2 (germline): SGHTA, FQGNSA. The CDR3 is made up of 15 amino acids. The CDR3 coding sequence is TGTGCCAGCAGCCGCAGGTCCGCTAGCAATCAGCCCCAGCATTTT. Protein sequence: CASSRRSASNQPQHF.

CDR3 DNA: TGTGCCTGGAGGACATCGGGACAGGGCGGTCAGCCCCAGCATTTT. Translation gives CAWRTSGQGGQPQHF. The chain recombines TRBV30 with TRBJ1-5, with TRBD1 matching over 9 bases. The length of the CDR3 is 15 residues. CDR1 is GTSNPN, CDR2 SVGIG, per germline (reference sequence). Losses at the gene ends were 3 bases for V and 6 bases for J; bases not matched to a gene: 9.

The V call is TRBV9, the J call TRBJ2-1; D gene unclear. The CDR3 runs 14 residues. With 0 bases removed from V and 10 bases from J, the gap between germline ends came to 14 bases. Per germline, CDR1 SGDLS and CDR2 YYNGEE. The chain's CDR3 is CASSVGIDGWEQFF. Written as DNA, the CDR3 is TGTGCCAGCAGCGTAGGGATTGACGGTTGGGAGCAGTTCTTC.

The rearrangement joins TRBV5-6 to TRBJ1-1; weak D call: TRBD1 (5 bases). This CDR3 is built from 14 residues. The germline gives CDR1 SGHDT, CDR2 YYEEEE. Trimming cost V 4 bases and J 0 bases, with 10 bases left between them. The CDR3 reads CASSPGGVNTEAFF. The DNA for the CDR3 is TGTGCCAGCAGCCCTGGAGGGGTGAACACTGAAGCTTTCTTT.

CDR3 sequence: CASSLGGLAGETQYF. CDR3 coding DNA: TGTGCCAGCAGCTTAGGAGGTCTAGCGGGAGAGACCCAGTACTTC. This chain links TRBV5-4 with TRBJ2-5, with 8 bases identical to TRBD2. The J segment lost 4 bases and the V segment lost 2 bases, leaving 7 bases of the junction unmatched. The germline CDR1 and CDR2 sequences are SGHNT and YYREEE (reference sequence). The CDR3 sequence is 15 residues long.

The chain has TRBV9 and TRBJ2-7; D perhaps matches TRBD2 (5 bases). Trimming left V 0 bases short and J 3 bases short, with 13 bases between. This CDR3 is 15 amino acids long. Per the germline V gene, CDR1 is SGDLS and CDR2 is YYNGEE. The CDR3 DNA reads as TGTGCCAGCAGCGTAGGACCAGTGGGGAGCTACGAGCAGTACTTC. This translates into CASSVGPVGSYEQYF. The full variable domain, completed using reference TRBV9 and TRBJ2-7, is DSGVTQTPKHLITATGQRVTLRCSPRSGDLSVYWYQQSLDQGLQFLIQYYNGEERAKGNILERFSAQQFPDLHSELNLSSLELGDSALYFCASSVGPVGSYEQYFGPGTRLTVT.

This sequence joins TRBV30 and TRBJ2-7; D is perhaps TRBD1 (6 bases). With 1 base removed from V and 6 bases from J, the gap between germline ends came to 10 bases. The CDR3 is 12 residues long. Germline lookup yields CDR1 GTSNPN and CDR2 SVGIG (reference sequence). The CDR3 nucleotides read TGTGCCTGGAGTGCACAGGGTTCCGAGCAGTACTTC. Residues: CAWSAQGSEQYF. Variable domain in full (rest from reference TRBV30 and TRBJ2-7): SQTIHQWPATLVQPVGSPLSLECTVEGTSNPNLYWYRQAAGRGLQLLFYSVGIGQISSEVPQNLSASRPQDRQFILSSKKLLLSDSGFYLCAWSAQGSEQYFGPGTRLTVT.

The chain couples TRBV11-2 to TRBJ2-3; D perhaps matches TRBD2 (6 bases). The CDR3 spans 14 residues. Germline CDR1 SGHAT, CDR2 FQNNGV. Trimming took 4 bases from V and 0 from J, leaving 8 bases between them. As DNA, the CDR3 is TGTGCCAGCAGCTCCGGGACTAGCACAGATACGCAGTATTTT. Translation: CASSSGTSTDTQYF. Full variable domain (rest looked up from reference TRBV11-2 and TRBJ2-3): EAGVAQSPRYKIIEKRQSVAFWCNPISGHATLYWYQQILGQGPKLLIQFQNNGVVDDSQLPKDRFSAERLKGVDSTLKIQPAKLEDSAVYLCASSSGTSTDTQYFGPGTRLTVL.

This chain joins TRBV10-1 and TRBJ1-3; no clear D. This CDR3 contains 13 residues. V was shortened by 5 bases and J by 0 bases, with 5 bases between the two germline ends. CDR1 WNHNN and CDR2 SYGVQD come from the germline V gene (reference sequence). CDR3 nucleotide sequence: TGCGCCAGCAGTCGGGACTCTGGAAACACCATATATTTT. Amino acid sequence: CASSRDSGNTIYF.

The chain links TRBV6-1 to TRBJ1-2, with a weak D call TRBD1 (5 bases). This CDR3 has 14 residues. CDR1 and CDR2 (germline): MNHNS, SASEGT. Trimming cost V 6 bases and J 3 bases, with 14 bases left between them. CDR3 DNA: TGTGCCAGCAGCGCGAAGGGGCCAGACTATGGCTACACCTTC. This encodes CASSAKGPDYGYTF.

V usage is TRBV5-5 and J usage is TRBJ2-3; maybe TRBD1 (5 bases). The ends were cut back, 1 base at V and 0 bases at J, with 12 bases in the middle. This CDR3 has 16 residues. Per germline, CDR1 SGHKS and CDR2 YYEKEE (reference sequence). CDR3 nucleotide sequence: TGTGCCAGCAGCTTGCCAACAGGACCTAGCACAGATACGCAGTATTTT. It translates to CASSLPTGPSTDTQYF.

The chain couples TRBV6-6 to TRBJ2-7; D unresolved. Germline loops: CDR1 MNHNY, CDR2 SVGAGI (reference sequence). The germline V and J ends were trimmed by 4 bases and 6 bases, with 10 bases remaining between them. The CDR3 covers 12 residues. The CDR3 nucleotides are TGTGCCAGCAGTTTGACCCCCCTCGAGCAGTACTTC. This translates into CASSLTPLEQYF.

The genes are TRBV28 and TRBJ1-2, with D possibly TRBD1 on 6 matching bases. Looked up from germline, CDR1 is MDHEN and CDR2 is SYDVKM. Trimming took 3 bases from V and 8 from J, leaving 13 bases between them. The CDR3 has 13 amino acids. CDR3 coding DNA: TGTGCCAGCAGTTTTAACAGGGTAGGGGGCTACACCTTC. Protein sequence: CASSFNRVGGYTF.

In its sample, this clone was seen many times. V is TRBV7-3 and J is TRBJ1-1; D is undetermined. Deletions cut 2 bases from V and 1 base from J, with 8 bases between. CDR1 is SGHTA, CDR2 FQGTGA, per germline. The CDR3 is 14 amino acids. The CDR3 region has the DNA TGTGCCAGCAGCTTATCCCCAGGGAACACTGAAGCTTTCTTT. This gives the protein CASSLSPGNTEAFF.

J is TRBJ2-1 and V is TRBV27; 7 bases line up with TRBD1. The germline CDR1 and CDR2 sequences are MNHEY and SMNVEV (reference sequence). The CDR3 has 15 residues. The junction had 6 bases not matched to a gene; V was cut back by 6 bases and J by 1 base. For the CDR3, the DNA is TGTGCCAGCAGAGAAGGACAGGAATCCTACAATGAGCAGTTCTTC. It yields the protein CASREGQESYNEQFF.

This sequence joins TRBV7-9 and TRBJ2-1, with D perhaps matching TRBD1 or TRBD2 (5 bases each). The ends were cut back, 7 bases at V and 5 bases at J, with 12 bases in the middle. CDR1 and CDR2 (germline): SEHNR, FQNEAQ (reference sequence). CDR3 length: 13 amino acids. The DNA for the CDR3 is TGTGCCAGCACCCCACCGGGGCACAATGAGCAGTTCTTC. The encoded protein is CASTPPGHNEQFF. The whole variable domain, remainder taken from reference TRBV7-9 and TRBJ2-1, is DTGVSQNPRHKITKRGQNVTFRCDPISEHNRLYWYRQTLGQGPEFLTYFQNEAQLEKSRLLSDRFSAERPKGSFSTLEIQRTEQGDSAMYLCASTPPGHNEQFFGPGTRLTVL.

The J gene is TRBJ2-7, the V gene TRBV21-1; the D call in the table, TRBD1, was not verified against the DNA. TRBV21-1 is recorded as a pseudogene. This CDR3 has 15 residues. DNA for the CDR3: TGTGCCAGCAGCCAGCAGCCGGGACACCGATACGAGCAGTACTTC. Amino acid sequence: CASSQQPGHRYEQYF.

The chain combines TRBV10-2 with TRBJ1-3, with 7 bases fitting TRBD1. The trim removed 2 bases at V and 0 bases at J, leaving 7 bases unmatched. This CDR3 spans 17 amino acids. CDR1 WSHSY and CDR2 SAAADI come from the germline V gene. The CDR3 loop is CASSELRQGPSGNTIYF. Written as DNA, the CDR3 is TGCGCCAGCAGTGAGCTGCGACAGGGACCCTCTGGAAACACCATATATTTT.

The chain links TRBV19 to TRBJ1-5, with 8 bases that match TRBD1. Germline V gene sequence: CDR1 LNHDA, CDR2 SQIVND (reference sequence). The CDR3 is 15 residues long. Losses at the gene ends were 5 bases for V and 5 bases for J; bases not matched to a gene: 8. As DNA, the CDR3 is TGTGCCAGTAGTTATGACAGGGGACCCTATCAGCCCCAGCATTTT. Encoded protein: CASSYDRGPYQPQHF.

This rearrangement joins TRBV9 to TRBJ2-1; D unclear. CDR3 length equals 13 residues. Trimming pared 2 bases from V and 5 bases from J, leaving 8 bases between. Germline V gene data show CDR1 as SGDLS and CDR2 as YYNGEE. The CDR3 is CASSVQADNEQFF. CDR3 bases: TGTGCCAGCAGCGTTCAGGCAGACAATGAGCAGTTCTTC.

DNA of the CDR3: TGCAGCGTGCGGACAGGATTCAACTATGGCTACACCTTC. Translating gives CSVRTGFNYGYTF. This chain connects TRBV29-1 to TRBJ1-2; 7 bases are shared with TRBD1. Germline loops: CDR1 SQVTM, CDR2 ANQGSEA. This CDR3 contains 13 residues. The trim removed 6 bases at V and 2 bases at J, leaving 6 bases unmatched.

The rearrangement uses TRBV19 and TRBJ1-2; possibly TRBD1 for D (5 bases). CDR3 length: 13 amino acids. The V gene lost 6 bases and the J gene lost 4 bases, with 12 bases spanning the gap. Germline V gene lookup returns CDR1 LNHDA and CDR2 SQIVND (reference sequence). This chain's CDR3 is CASRPGTGYGYTF. The DNA for the CDR3 is TGTGCCAGTAGGCCGGGGACCGGCTATGGCTACACCTTC.

This sequence joins TRBV29-1 and TRBJ1-1, with a possible D match to TRBD1 (6 bases). Germline lookup yields CDR1 SQVTM and CDR2 ANQGSEA. Trimming took 6 bases from V and 6 from J, leaving 17 bases between them. CDR3 size: 13 residues. This CDR3 is CSVGGVGGPEAFF. The CDR3 nucleotides are TGCAGCGTCGGTGGGGTGGGGGGCCCTGAAGCTTTCTTT. The full variable domain, in which reference TRBV29-1 and TRBJ1-1 provide the parts outside the CDR3, is SAVISQKPSRDICQRGTSLTIQCQVDSQVTMMFWYRQQPGQSLTLIATANQGSEATYESGFVIDKFPISRPNLTFSTLTVSNMSPEDSSIYLCSVGGVGGPEAFFGQGTRLTVV.

V usage is TRBV5-4 and J usage is TRBJ2-7, with 11 bases matching TRBD2. CDR3 length: 15 residues. Per germline, CDR1 SGHNT and CDR2 YYREEE (reference sequence). J was trimmed by 6 bases and V by 5 bases; bases with no gene match: 10. The CDR3 nucleotides are TGTGCCAGCAGGACCCAGACTAGCGGGGTCGGCGAGCAGTACTTC. It specifies CASRTQTSGVGEQYF.

This clone was counted a single time. The chain is built from TRBV19 and TRBJ1-2, with 9 bases identical to TRBD1. The V gene's germline CDR1 is LNHDA and CDR2 SQIVND (reference sequence). This CDR3 has 13 amino acids. Trimming removed 9 bases from V and 5 bases from J; junction bases left unmatched: 7. CDR3 nucleotide sequence: TGTGCCAGCCAGAGACAGGGGGGGTATGGCTACACCTTC. Protein: CASQRQGGYGYTF.